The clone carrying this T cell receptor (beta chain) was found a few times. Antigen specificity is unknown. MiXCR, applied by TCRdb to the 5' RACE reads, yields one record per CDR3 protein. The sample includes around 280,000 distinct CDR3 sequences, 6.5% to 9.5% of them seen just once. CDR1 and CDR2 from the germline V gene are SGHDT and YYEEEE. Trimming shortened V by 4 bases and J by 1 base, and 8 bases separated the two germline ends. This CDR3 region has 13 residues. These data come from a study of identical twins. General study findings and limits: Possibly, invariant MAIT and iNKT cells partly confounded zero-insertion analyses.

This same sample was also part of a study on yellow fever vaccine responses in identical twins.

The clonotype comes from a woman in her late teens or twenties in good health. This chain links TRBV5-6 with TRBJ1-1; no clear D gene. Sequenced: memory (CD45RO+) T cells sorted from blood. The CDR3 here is CASSRFGNTEAFF. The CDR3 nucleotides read TGTGCCAGCAGCCGTTTCGGGAACACTGAAGCTTTCTTT.